This T cell receptor (beta chain) was documented in a study of CD8 T cell repertoires and HIV-1 epitope variants. Germline values: CDR1 KGHSH, CDR2 LQKENI. V shed 6 bases and J 7 bases; nucleotides not matched to a gene: 6. The CDR3 sequence is 13 residues long. Some clones are missing from TCRdb's copy, which holds only in-frame ones; the method was immunoSEQ multiplex PCR. The data hold around 6,400 clones, with less than 75% observed a single time. This clone was found a few times. The target antigen is unknown. Sequenced sample: cultured CD8+ T cells derived from PBMCs. The chain couples TRBV18 to TRBJ2-7, with 10 bases matching TRBD1. The receptor's source is a male donor with HIV. CDR3 sequence reads: CASSTGGAGEQYF. The CDR3 nucleotides are TGTGCCAGCTCGACAGGGGGCGCGGGGGAGCAGTACTTC.